This TCR beta chain is from a study of spatial heterogeneity in lung cancer. Study information: On average, each unique TCR and UMI combination appeared more than ten times in raw reads.

Study-wide findings and caveats: Resection blood, more than follow-up blood, showed ubiquitous expanded tumor TCRs.

This clonotype came up a few times. The antigen remains undetermined. In the library, each TCR cDNA molecule bore its own unique molecular identifier. TCRdb analysed the 5' RACE reads with MiXCR anew, one entry per CDR3 protein. The table includes some 37,000 distinct CDR3 sequences, around 5.2% detected once. Time point here: sample taken at primary tumor resection. Unsorted whole RNA of tumor, nontumor lung or frozen PBMC was sequenced. Samples came from 72 TRACERx patients with untreated early-stage lung cancer. Trimming shortened V by 1 base and J by 4 bases, and 10 bases separated the two germline ends. CDR3 length equals 14 residues. Germline V gene lookup returns CDR1 SGHTA and CDR2 FQGNSA.

The starting material was PBMCs, obtained at surgery. J is TRBJ2-5 and V is TRBV7-2; tentatively, D is TRBD2 (5 bases). The receptor was derived from a female donor with early-stage non-small cell lung cancer. This chain's CDR3 is CASSLVSGRETQYF. The CDR3 nucleotides read TGTGCCAGCAGCTTAGTTTCGGGGAGAGAGACCCAGTACTTC.